This T cell receptor (beta chain) was sequenced for a study of blood T cell repertoires in COVID-19. The overall study: The origin of the acute and convalescent COVID-19 samples was the United States, Italy and Spain.

Profiled with immunoSEQ multiplex PCR; TCRdb holds only in-frame clones, not every one. The sample records about 88,000 clones, about 84% being singletons. This clone was counted once. The germline CDR1 and CDR2 sequences are MDHEN and SYDVKM. This CDR3 is 17 amino acids long. V gave up 6 bases and J gave up 7 bases, with 22 bases separating them. The sequence came from a woman aged 70-85 years with acute or convalescent COVID-19. The rearrangement links TRBV28 to TRBJ1-6; possibly TRBD1 for D (6 bases). Sample: peripheral blood. CDR3 residues: CASSRGGRLIGNSPLHF. CDR3 in DNA: TGTGCCAGCAGCCGCGGGGGGCGCCTAATCGGGAATTCACCCCTCCACTTT.